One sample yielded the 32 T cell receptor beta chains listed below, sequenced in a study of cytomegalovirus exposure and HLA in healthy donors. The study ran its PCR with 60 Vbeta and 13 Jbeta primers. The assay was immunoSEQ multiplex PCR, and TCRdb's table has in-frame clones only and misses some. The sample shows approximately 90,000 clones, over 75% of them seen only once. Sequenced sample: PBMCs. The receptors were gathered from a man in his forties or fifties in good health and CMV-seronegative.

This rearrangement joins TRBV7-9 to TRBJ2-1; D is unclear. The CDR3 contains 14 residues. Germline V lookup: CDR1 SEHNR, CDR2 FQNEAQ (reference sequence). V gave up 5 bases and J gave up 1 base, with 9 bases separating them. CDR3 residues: CASSVLASYNEQFF. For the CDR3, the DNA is TGTGCCAGCAGCGTTTTAGCTTCCTACAATGAGCAGTTCTTC.

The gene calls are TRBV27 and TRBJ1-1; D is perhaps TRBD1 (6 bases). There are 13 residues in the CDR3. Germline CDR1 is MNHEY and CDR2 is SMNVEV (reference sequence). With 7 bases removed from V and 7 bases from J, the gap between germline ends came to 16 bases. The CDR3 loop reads CASNGGGAGEAFF. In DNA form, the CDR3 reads TGTGCCAGCAACGGGGGGGGCGCGGGTGAAGCTTTCTTT.

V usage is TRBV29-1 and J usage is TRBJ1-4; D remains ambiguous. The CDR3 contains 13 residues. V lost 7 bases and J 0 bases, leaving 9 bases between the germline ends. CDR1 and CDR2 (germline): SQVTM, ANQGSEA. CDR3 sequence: CSARSSTNEKLFF. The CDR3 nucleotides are TGCAGCGCCCGGTCTTCAACTAATGAAAAACTGTTTTTT. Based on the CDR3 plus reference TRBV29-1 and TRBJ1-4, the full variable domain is SAVISQKPSRDICQRGTSLTIQCQVDSQVTMMFWYRQQPGQSLTLIATANQGSEATYESGFVIDKFPISRPNLTFSTLTVSNMSPEDSSIYLCSARSSTNEKLFFGSGTQLSVL.

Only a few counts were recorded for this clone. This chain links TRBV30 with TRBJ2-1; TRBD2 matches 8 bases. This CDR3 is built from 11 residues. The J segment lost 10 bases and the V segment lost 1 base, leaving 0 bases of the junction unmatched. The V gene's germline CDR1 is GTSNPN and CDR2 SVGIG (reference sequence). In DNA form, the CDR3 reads TGTGCCTGGAGTGCGGGGGGGGAGCAGTTCTTC. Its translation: CAWSAGGEQFF.

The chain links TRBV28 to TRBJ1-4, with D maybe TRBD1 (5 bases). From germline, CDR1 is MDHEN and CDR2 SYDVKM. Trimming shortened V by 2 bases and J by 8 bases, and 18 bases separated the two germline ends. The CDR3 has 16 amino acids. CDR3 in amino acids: CASSLQTPGQREKLFF. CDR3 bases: TGTGCCAGCAGTTTACAGACCCCCGGACAACGGGAAAAACTGTTTTTT.

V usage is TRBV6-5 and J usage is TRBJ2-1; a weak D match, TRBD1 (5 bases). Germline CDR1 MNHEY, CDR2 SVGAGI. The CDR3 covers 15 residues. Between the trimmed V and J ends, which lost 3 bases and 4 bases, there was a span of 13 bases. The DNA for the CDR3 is TGTGCCAGCAGTTATGGTCAGGGATATTACAATGAGCAGTTCTTC. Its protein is CASSYGQGYYNEQFF.

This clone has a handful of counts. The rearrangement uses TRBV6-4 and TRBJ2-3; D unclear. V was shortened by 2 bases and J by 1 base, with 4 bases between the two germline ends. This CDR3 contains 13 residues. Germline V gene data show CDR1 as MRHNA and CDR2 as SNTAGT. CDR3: CASSDQGTDTQYF. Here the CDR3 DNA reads TGTGCCAGCAGTGACCAGGGCACAGATACGCAGTATTTT.

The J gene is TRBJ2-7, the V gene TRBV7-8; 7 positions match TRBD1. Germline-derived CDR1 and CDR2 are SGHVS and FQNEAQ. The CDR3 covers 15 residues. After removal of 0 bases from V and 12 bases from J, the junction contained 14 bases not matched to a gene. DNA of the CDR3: TGTGCCAGCAGCTTAGCGCTAGATCTGGGACAGTTTCGGTACTTC. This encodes CASSLALDLGQFRYF.

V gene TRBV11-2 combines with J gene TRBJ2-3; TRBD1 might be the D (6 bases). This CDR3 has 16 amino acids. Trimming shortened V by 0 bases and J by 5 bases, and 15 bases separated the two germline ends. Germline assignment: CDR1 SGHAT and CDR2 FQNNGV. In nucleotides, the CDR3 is TGTGCCAGCAGCTTAGAATGGGCAGGGACACAAGATACGCAGTATTTT. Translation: CASSLEWAGTQDTQYF.

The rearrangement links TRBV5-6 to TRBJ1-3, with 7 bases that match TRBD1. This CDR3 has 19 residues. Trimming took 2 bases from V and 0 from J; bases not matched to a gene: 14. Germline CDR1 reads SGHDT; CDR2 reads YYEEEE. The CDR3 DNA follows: TGTGCCAGCAGCTTCGATGCGCCGGGACAGTCATTCTCTGGAAACACCATATATTTT. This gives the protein CASSFDAPGQSFSGNTIYF.

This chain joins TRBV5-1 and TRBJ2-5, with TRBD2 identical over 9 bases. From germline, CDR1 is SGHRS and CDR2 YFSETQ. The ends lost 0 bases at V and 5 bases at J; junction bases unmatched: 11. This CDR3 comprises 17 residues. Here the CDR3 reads CASSLGPRGGLKETQYF. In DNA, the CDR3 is TGCGCCAGCAGCTTGGGTCCGCGGGGGGGCCTTAAGGAGACCCAGTACTTC.

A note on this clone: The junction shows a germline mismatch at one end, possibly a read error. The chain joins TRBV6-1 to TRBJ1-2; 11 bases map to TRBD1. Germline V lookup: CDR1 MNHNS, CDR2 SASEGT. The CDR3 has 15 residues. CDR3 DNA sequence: TGTGCCAGCATTGAAAGAGGACAGGGGGCGCAGGGCTACACCTTC. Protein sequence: CASIERGQGAQGYTF.

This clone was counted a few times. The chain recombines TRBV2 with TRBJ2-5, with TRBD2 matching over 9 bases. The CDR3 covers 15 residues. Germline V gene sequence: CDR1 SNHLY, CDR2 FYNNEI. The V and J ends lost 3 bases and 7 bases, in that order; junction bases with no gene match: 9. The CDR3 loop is CASSDGGGAVGTQYF. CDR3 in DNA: TGTGCCAGCAGTGATGGCGGGGGGGCCGTTGGGACCCAGTACTTC.

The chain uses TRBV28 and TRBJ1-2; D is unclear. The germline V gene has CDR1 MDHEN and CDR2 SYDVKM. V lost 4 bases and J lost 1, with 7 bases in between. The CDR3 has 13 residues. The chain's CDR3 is CASSSSDNYGYTF. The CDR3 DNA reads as TGTGCCAGCAGTTCCAGTGATAACTATGGCTACACCTTC.

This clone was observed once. The CDR3 DNA reads TGTGCCAGCAGCTATAGCGGAGCGGGGAATGAGCAGTTCTTC. Protein sequence: CASSYSGAGNEQFF. The rearrangement links TRBV11-2 to TRBJ2-1; 7 bases line up with TRBD2. Unmatched junction bases numbered 7, after V lost 4 bases and J lost 7 bases. The CDR3 spans 14 residues. Germline V gene sequence: CDR1 SGHAT, CDR2 FQNNGV.

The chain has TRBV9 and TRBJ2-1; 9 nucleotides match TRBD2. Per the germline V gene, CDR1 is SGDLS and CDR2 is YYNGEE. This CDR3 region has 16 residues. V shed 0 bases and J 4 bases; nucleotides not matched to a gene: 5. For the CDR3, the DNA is TGTGCCAGCAGCGTAGTGGCTAGCGGGGCTTACAATGAGCAGTTCTTC. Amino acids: CASSVVASGAYNEQFF.

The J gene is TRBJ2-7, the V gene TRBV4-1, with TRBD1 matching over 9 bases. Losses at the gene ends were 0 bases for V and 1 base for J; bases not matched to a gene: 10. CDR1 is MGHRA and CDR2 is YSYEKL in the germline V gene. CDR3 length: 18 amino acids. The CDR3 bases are TGCGCCAGCAGCCAAGATGGGGGACCGGGACAGGGATCCTACGAGCAGTACTTC. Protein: CASSQDGGPGQGSYEQYF.

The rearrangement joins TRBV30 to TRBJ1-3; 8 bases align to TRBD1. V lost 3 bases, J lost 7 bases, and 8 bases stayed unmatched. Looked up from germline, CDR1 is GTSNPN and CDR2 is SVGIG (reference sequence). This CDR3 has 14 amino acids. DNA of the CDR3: TGTGCCTGGAGCCCGACAGGGGCGTTGAACACCATATATTTT. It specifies CAWSPTGALNTIYF.

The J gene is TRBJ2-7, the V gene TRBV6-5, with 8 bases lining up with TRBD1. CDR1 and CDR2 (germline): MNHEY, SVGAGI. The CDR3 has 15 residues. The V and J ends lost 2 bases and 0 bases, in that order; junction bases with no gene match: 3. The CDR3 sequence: CASSYRDRSSYEQYF. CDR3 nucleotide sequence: TGTGCCAGCAGTTACCGGGACAGGAGCTCCTACGAGCAGTACTTC.

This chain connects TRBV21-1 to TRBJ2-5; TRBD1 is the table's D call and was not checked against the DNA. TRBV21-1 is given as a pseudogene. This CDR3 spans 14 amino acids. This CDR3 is CASSKPDRGETQYF. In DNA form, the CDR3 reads TGTGCCAGCAGCAAACCCGACAGGGGAGAGACCCAGTACTTC.

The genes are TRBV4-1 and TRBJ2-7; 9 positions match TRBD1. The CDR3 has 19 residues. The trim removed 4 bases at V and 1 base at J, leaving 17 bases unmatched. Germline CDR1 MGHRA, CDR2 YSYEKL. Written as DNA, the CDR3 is TGCGCCAGCAGCCCTTCCGGGACAGGGATCTTGATGGGGTCCTACGAGCAGTACTTC. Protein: CASSPSGTGILMGSYEQYF.

CDR3 DNA: TGTGCCAGCAGCCCAAATCGGGGTAAAACAAGCACAGATACGCAGTATTTT. This gives the protein CASSPNRGKTSTDTQYF. The chain combines TRBV7-9 with TRBJ2-3; a possible D gene is TRBD2 (5 bases). Germline CDR1 is SEHNR and CDR2 is FQNEAQ (reference sequence). V dropped 5 bases and J dropped 0 bases, with 18 bases sitting between them. There are 17 residues in the CDR3. The full variable domain, rest sourced from reference TRBV7-9 and TRBJ2-3, is DTGVSQNPRHKITKRGQNVTFRCDPISEHNRLYWYRQTLGQGPEFLTYFQNEAQLEKSRLLSDRFSAERPKGSFSTLEIQRTEQGDSAMYLCASSPNRGKTSTDTQYFGPGTRLTVL.

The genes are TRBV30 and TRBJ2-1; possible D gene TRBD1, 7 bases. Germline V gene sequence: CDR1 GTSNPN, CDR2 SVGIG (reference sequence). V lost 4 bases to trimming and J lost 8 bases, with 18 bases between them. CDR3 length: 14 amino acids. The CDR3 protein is CAWTRQGGVDEQFF. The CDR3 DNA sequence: TGTGCCTGGACCAGACAGGGAGGCGTCGATGAGCAGTTCTTC.

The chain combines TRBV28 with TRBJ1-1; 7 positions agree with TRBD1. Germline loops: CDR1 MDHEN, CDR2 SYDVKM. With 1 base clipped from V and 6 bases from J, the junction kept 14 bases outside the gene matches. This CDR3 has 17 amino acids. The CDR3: CASSLSRGGRGSAEAFF. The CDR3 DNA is TGTGCCAGCAGTTTATCAAGAGGGGGCAGGGGGTCGGCTGAAGCTTTCTTT.

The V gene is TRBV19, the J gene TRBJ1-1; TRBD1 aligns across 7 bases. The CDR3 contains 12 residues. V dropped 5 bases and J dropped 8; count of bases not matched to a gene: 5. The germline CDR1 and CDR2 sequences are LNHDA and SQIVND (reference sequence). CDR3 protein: CASSDRVTEAFF. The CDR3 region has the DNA TGTGCCAGTAGTGACAGGGTTACCGAAGCTTTCTTT.

CDR3 loop: CASRPDSHSGANVLTF. The CDR3 DNA reads TGTGCCAGTAGGCCGGACTCTCACTCTGGGGCCAACGTCCTGACTTTC. V and J are TRBV19 and TRBJ2-6; D might be TRBD2 (5 bases). This CDR3 is built from 16 residues. CDR1 and CDR2 from the germline V gene are LNHDA and SQIVND (reference sequence). Deletions cut 6 bases from V and 0 bases from J, with 12 bases between.

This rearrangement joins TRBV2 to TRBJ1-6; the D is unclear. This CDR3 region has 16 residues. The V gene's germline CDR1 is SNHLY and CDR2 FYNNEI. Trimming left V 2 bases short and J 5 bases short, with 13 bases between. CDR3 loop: CASSESRPDNNSPLHF. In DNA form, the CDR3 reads TGTGCCAGCAGTGAAAGTCGGCCAGACAATAATTCACCCCTCCACTTT.

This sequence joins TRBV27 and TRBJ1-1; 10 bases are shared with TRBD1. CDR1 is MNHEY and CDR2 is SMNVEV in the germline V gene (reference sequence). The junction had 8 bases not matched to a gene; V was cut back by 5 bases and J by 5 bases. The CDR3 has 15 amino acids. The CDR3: CASSVRQGAVTEAFF. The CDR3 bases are TGTGCCAGCAGTGTCCGACAGGGGGCGGTTACTGAAGCTTTCTTT.

The CDR3 DNA follows: TGTGCCAGCAGTTACAGGCTAGCGGGGATCTACGAGCAGTACTTC. This translates into CASSYRLAGIYEQYF. The rearrangement uses TRBV27 and TRBJ2-7; 9 bases map to TRBD2. Trimming at V came to 4 bases and at J to 3 bases, leaving 7 bases not matched to a gene. Germline loops: CDR1 MNHEY, CDR2 SMNVEV (reference sequence). There are 15 residues in the CDR3.

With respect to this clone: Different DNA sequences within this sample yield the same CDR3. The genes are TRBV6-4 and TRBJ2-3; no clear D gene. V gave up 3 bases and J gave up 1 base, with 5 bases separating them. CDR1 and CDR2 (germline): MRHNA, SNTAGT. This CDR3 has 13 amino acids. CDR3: CASSDRGTDTQYF. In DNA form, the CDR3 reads TGTGCCAGCAGTGATCGGGGCACAGATACGCAGTATTTT.

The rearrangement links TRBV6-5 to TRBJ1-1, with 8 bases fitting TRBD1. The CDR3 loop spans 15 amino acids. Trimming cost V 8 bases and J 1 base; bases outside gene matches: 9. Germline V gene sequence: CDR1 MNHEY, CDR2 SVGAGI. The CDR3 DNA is TGTGCCAGCTCCTACCAGCAGGGGGCGAACACTGAAGCTTTCTTT. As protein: CASSYQQGANTEAFF.

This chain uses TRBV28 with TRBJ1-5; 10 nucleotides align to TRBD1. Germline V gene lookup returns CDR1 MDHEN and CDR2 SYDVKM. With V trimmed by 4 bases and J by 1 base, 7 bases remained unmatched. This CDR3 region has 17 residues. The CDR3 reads CASSSWEGQGSNQPQHF. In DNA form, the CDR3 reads TGTGCCAGCAGTTCATGGGAGGGACAGGGGAGCAATCAGCCCCAGCATTTT. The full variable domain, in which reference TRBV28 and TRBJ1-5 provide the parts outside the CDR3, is DVKVTQSSRYLVKRTGEKVFLECVQDMDHENMFWYRQDPGLGLRLIYFSYDVKMKEKGDIPEGYSVSREKKERFSLILESASTNQTSMYLCASSSWEGQGSNQPQHFGDGTRLSIL.